These 31 T cell receptor beta chains were all obtained from the same sample, sequenced in a study of T-cell reconstitution after alpha-beta-depleted transplantation in children. Preparation of the TCRbeta library was carried out with unique molecular identifiers. TCRdb recomputed calls from the PCR reads with MiXCR, one row per CDR3 protein. The repertoire holds hundreds of thousands of distinct CDR3 sequences, with around 13% as singletons. This specimen consisted of PBMCs, mostly from graft donor cells, obtained 360 days after TCRalphabeta/CD19-depleted stem cell transplant. These TCRs come from a male patient aged 5 to 17 who had a stem cell transplant for acute myeloid leukemia, so the T cells may come from the graft donor.

In this sample, this clonotype turned up a few times. The chain uses TRBV4-2 and TRBJ2-7, with 7 bases identical to TRBD2. This CDR3 is built from 15 residues. In germline, CDR1 is LGHNA, CDR2 YNFKEQ. After removal of 1 base from V and 2 bases from J, the junction contained 5 bases not matched to a gene. Here the CDR3 DNA reads TGTGCCAGCAGCCAAGGGGGCGGGGGTGCCTACGAGCAGTACTTC. It encodes CASSQGGGGAYEQYF.

The J gene is TRBJ2-7, the V gene TRBV20-1; TRBD1 is a possible D gene (6 bases). Germline V gene data show CDR1 as DFQATT and CDR2 as SNEGSKA (reference sequence). The V end lost 5 bases, the J end lost 12 bases, and 29 bases lay between the germline ends. The CDR3 contains 15 residues. CDR3 loop: CSAAFRRTEPSFLYF. CDR3 nucleotides: TGCAGTGCTGCTTTTCGTCGGACAGAGCCCTCCTTTTTGTACTTC.

This clonotype was picked up many times. V is TRBV29-1 and J is TRBJ2-5, with D possibly TRBD1 on 5 matching bases. CDR1 is SQVTM and CDR2 is ANQGSEA in the germline V gene. The CDR3 runs to 13 residues. Deletions cut 6 bases from V and 0 bases from J, with 11 bases between. Here the CDR3 DNA reads TGCAGCGTGGACGGACACAACCAAGAGACCCAGTACTTC. This translates into CSVDGHNQETQYF.

This clonotype was detected many times. The genes are TRBV12-3 or TRBV12-4 and TRBJ2-7; tentatively, D is TRBD1 (5 bases). The CDR3 covers 14 residues. With 4 bases removed from V and 3 bases from J, the gap between germline ends came to 13 bases. The CDR3 loop reads CASSSRQLVYEQYF. The CDR3 region has the DNA TGTGCCAGCAGTTCCCGACAGTTGGTCTACGAGCAGTACTTC.

This chain joins TRBV13 and TRBJ2-3; 8 bases line up with TRBD2. The V gene end was trimmed by 2 bases and the J gene end by 3 bases; junction bases not matched to a gene: 7. CDR3 size: 16 residues. CDR1 is PRHDT and CDR2 is FYEKMQ in the germline V gene (reference sequence). CDR3 loop: CASSLSAGGVTDTQYF. The CDR3 nucleotides are TGTGCCAGCAGCTTATCGGCGGGAGGTGTTACAGATACGCAGTATTTT.

This clonotype was seen more than once but under ten times. Sequence at one end of the junction differs from germline and may be a read error. The CDR3 loop reads CSVRGTGNF. The CDR3 coding sequence is TGCAGTGTCCGCGGGACAGGGAACTTC. The chain links TRBV20-1 to TRBJ2-5; 9 nucleotides line up with TRBD1. Germline CDR1 and CDR2: DFQATT and SNEGSKA (reference sequence). This CDR3 is built from 9 residues.

The rearrangement joins TRBV19 to TRBJ2-1; 14 bases map to TRBD2. The CDR3 sequence is 17 residues long. Germline CDR1 and CDR2: LNHDA and SQIVND (reference sequence). V lost 7 bases, J lost 2 bases, and 7 bases stayed unmatched. The CDR3 sequence: CASIGTSGRGAYNEQFF. The DNA for the CDR3 is TGTGCCAGTATAGGGACTAGCGGGAGAGGGGCCTACAATGAGCAGTTCTTC. Supplemented by reference TRBV19 and TRBJ2-1, the full variable domain reads DGGITQSPKYLFRKEGQNVTLSCEQNLNHDAMYWYRQDPGQGLRLIYYSQIVNDFQKGDIAEGYSVSREKKESFPLTVTSAQKNPTAFYLCASIGTSGRGAYNEQFFGPGTRLTVL.

This clonotype was detected a few times. This rearrangement joins TRBV28 to TRBJ2-3, with D unclear. V was trimmed by 2 bases and J by 9 bases, leaving 6 bases between them. The CDR3 spans 11 residues. CDR1 and CDR2 from the germline V gene are MDHEN and SYDVKM. The CDR3 here is CASSLKSTQYF. CDR3 nucleotide sequence: TGTGCCAGCAGTTTAAAGTCCACGCAGTATTTT.

This clonotype occurred many times. This chain uses TRBV29-1 with TRBJ2-7, with 10 bases aligning to TRBD2. Looked up from germline, CDR1 is SQVTM and CDR2 is ANQGSEA. V lost 7 bases, J lost 1 base, and 4 bases stayed unmatched. The CDR3 extends over 13 amino acids. This CDR3 is CSGRTSGSYEQYF. Written as DNA, the CDR3 is TGCAGCGGACGGACTAGCGGTTCCTACGAGCAGTACTTC.

The sample holds many counts of this clonotype. The chain uses TRBV6-2 or TRBV6-3 and TRBJ2-7, with TRBD2 matching over 10 bases. CDR1 is MNHEY, CDR2 SVGEGT, per germline. This CDR3 is 16 amino acids long. Trimming took 0 bases from V and 2 from J; bases not matched to a gene: 4. The CDR3 spells CASSYSTSGRPYEQYF. DNA for the CDR3: TGTGCCAGCAGTTACTCGACTAGCGGGCGGCCCTACGAGCAGTACTTC.

The V gene is TRBV4-3, the J gene TRBJ2-7; no definite D call. The CDR3 length is 13 residues. The germline V and J ends were trimmed by 0 bases and 3 bases, with 6 bases remaining between them. In germline, CDR1 is LGHNA, CDR2 YSLEER. In DNA, the CDR3 is TGCGCCAGCAGCCAAGAAGAGGACTACGAGCAGTACTTC. This encodes CASSQEEDYEQYF.

There are a few counts of this clonotype. This chain joins TRBV18 and TRBJ2-5, with a tentative D call TRBD2 (5 bases). This CDR3 has 15 residues. V lost 2 bases and J 5 bases, leaving 15 bases between the germline ends. The germline CDR1 and CDR2 sequences are KGHSH and LQKENI. The CDR3 bases are TGTGCCAGCTCACCAATGGCTAGCCCTGTGGAGACCCAGTACTTC. Residues: CASSPMASPVETQYF.

The V gene is TRBV5-1, the J gene TRBJ1-5; 7 positions match TRBD1. Germline V gene sequence: CDR1 SGHRS, CDR2 YFSETQ. J lost 2 bases, V lost 0 bases, and 5 bases had no gene match. The CDR3 is 16 residues long. The CDR3 region is CASSLGDRVGNQPQHF. DNA of the CDR3: TGCGCCAGCAGCTTGGGTGACAGGGTCGGCAATCAGCCCCAGCATTTT.

There are many counts of this clonotype. V gene TRBV5-5 combines with J gene TRBJ2-1, with 8 nucleotides matching TRBD2. The V segment lost 0 bases and the J segment 3 bases; nucleotides outside the gene matches: 5. Germline V gene data show CDR1 as SGHKS and CDR2 as YYEKEE (reference sequence). The CDR3 runs 16 residues. This chain's CDR3 is CASSLVGREIYNEQFF. In DNA form, the CDR3 reads TGTGCCAGCAGCTTGGTCGGGAGGGAGATCTACAATGAGCAGTTCTTC.

This clonotype has only a few counts. This sequence joins TRBV28 and TRBJ2-1; 7 bases agree with TRBD1. After removal of 2 bases from V and 2 bases from J, the junction contained 9 bases not matched to a gene. The CDR3 runs 17 residues. Germline values: CDR1 MDHEN, CDR2 SYDVKM. The CDR3 DNA reads TGTGCCAGCAGTTTAGCCCGGACAGGAAAAACCTACAATGAGCAGTTCTTC. It specifies CASSLARTGKTYNEQFF.

This clonotype appeared a few times. CDR3 nucleotides: TGTGCCAGCAGCTTAATTGGACAAGAGACCCAGTACTTC. Translated: CASSLIGQETQYF. The chain uses TRBV11-3 and TRBJ2-5; D remains unclear. Trimming pared 2 bases from V and 2 bases from J, leaving 6 bases between. CDR1 SGHNT and CDR2 YENEEA come from the germline V gene. CDR3 length: 13 residues.

This sequence joins TRBV30 and TRBJ1-1; no firm D call. CDR1 and CDR2 (germline): GTSNPN, SVGIG (reference sequence). The length of the CDR3 is 12 residues. Deletions cut 5 bases from V and 1 base from J, with 8 bases between. CDR3 nucleotide sequence: TGTGCCTGGGTCTGGGGGAACACTGAAGCTTTCTTT. Encoded protein: CAWVWGNTEAFF.

Many counts were recorded for this clonotype. The rearrangement uses TRBV12-3 or TRBV12-4 and TRBJ2-1, with D hard to call. The CDR3 runs to 14 residues. Trimming took 6 bases from V and 0 from J, leaving 9 bases between them. CDR3 sequence: CASRILSSYNEQFF. CDR3 nucleotides: TGTGCCAGCAGGATACTAAGCTCCTACAATGAGCAGTTCTTC.

This clonotype showed up just a few times. This sequence joins TRBV29-1 and TRBJ2-1; D is possibly TRBD2 (5 bases). There are 14 residues in the CDR3. V was shortened by 5 bases and J by 2 bases, with 13 bases between the two germline ends. Germline CDR1 reads SQVTM; CDR2 reads ANQGSEA. CDR3 coding DNA: TGCAGCGTTCCCCCCGTACTAGCCTACAATGAGCAGTTCTTC. Its translation: CSVPPVLAYNEQFF.

V and J are TRBV29-1 and TRBJ2-2; TRBD1 matches 9 bases. The germline gives CDR1 SQVTM, CDR2 ANQGSEA. This CDR3 is 14 amino acids long. The V segment lost 6 bases and the J segment 0 bases; nucleotides outside the gene matches: 2. CDR3 DNA sequence: TGCAGCGTAGGGACAGGGACGAACACCGGGGAGCTGTTTTTT. Protein sequence: CSVGTGTNTGELFF.

This chain uses TRBV6-5 with TRBJ2-7; 10 nucleotides agree with TRBD2. Germline assignment: CDR1 MNHEY and CDR2 SVGAGI. The CDR3 length is 16 residues. Germline trimming cut 5 bases from V and 1 base from J; bases unmatched to any gene: 8. CDR3 coding DNA: TGTGCCAGCAGTCACGGACTAGCGGTTATTTCCTACGAGCAGTACTTC. Translation: CASSHGLAVISYEQYF.

This clonotype has only a few counts. This chain links TRBV5-1 with TRBJ2-1; 8 bases match TRBD2. With V trimmed by 5 bases and J by 0 bases, 4 bases remained unmatched. Germline V gene lookup returns CDR1 SGHRS and CDR2 YFSETQ. CDR3 size: 15 residues. The CDR3 DNA reads TGCGCCAGCAGAGTAGCGGGAAGCTCCTACAATGAGCAGTTCTTC. Protein sequence: CASRVAGSSYNEQFF.

This clonotype was seen many times. The V call is TRBV7-2, the J call TRBJ2-7; no clear D gene. Germline CDR1 and CDR2: SGHTA and FQGNSA. V lost 2 bases, J lost 2 bases, and 4 bases lay in between. CDR3 length: 12 amino acids. In DNA, the CDR3 is TGTGCCAGCAGCTTACAGGCCTACGAGCAGTACTTC. Encoded protein: CASSLQAYEQYF.

CDR3 region: CASSFTGTEIGYVSYNEQFF. CDR3 nucleotides: TGTGCCAGCAGCTTCACCGGGACGGAGATCGGCTACGTCTCCTACAATGAGCAGTTCTTC. J is TRBJ2-1 and V is TRBV11-3; the D call may be TRBD1 or TRBD2 (5 bases each). This CDR3 comprises 20 residues. Trimming took 3 bases from V and 0 from J, leaving 24 bases between them. Germline CDR1 and CDR2: SGHNT and YENEEA. The whole variable domain, filled in from reference TRBV11-3 and TRBJ2-1, reads EAGVVQSPRYKIIEKKQPVAFWCNPISGHNTLYWYLQNLGQGPELLIRYENEEAVDDSQLPKDRFSAERLKGVDSTLKIQPAELGDSAVYLCASSFTGTEIGYVSYNEQFFGPGTRLTVL.

There are a few counts of this clonotype. The V call is TRBV20-1, the J call TRBJ2-7; D remains unclear. The CDR3 is made up of 15 amino acids. Germline V CDR1 and CDR2: DFQATT, SNEGSKA (reference sequence). Trimming pared 3 bases from V and 1 base from J, leaving 16 bases between. CDR3 amino acids: CSARARAAASYEQYF. In DNA form, the CDR3 reads TGCAGTGCTAGGGCCCGGGCAGCCGCTTCCTACGAGCAGTACTTC.

This clonotype was picked up a small number of times. This chain links TRBV7-2 with TRBJ2-7; D is unresolved. Trimming pared 5 bases from V and 7 bases from J, leaving 15 bases between. CDR3 length: 13 amino acids. CDR1 SGHTA and CDR2 FQGNSA come from the germline V gene. The CDR3 loop reads CASSRSRAWEQYF. CDR3 DNA sequence: TGTGCCAGCAGCCGATCACGAGCTTGGGAGCAGTACTTC.

This clonotype appeared many times. The V gene is TRBV5-1, the J gene TRBJ2-5; D may be TRBD1 (5 bases). The V end was cut by 9 bases, the J end by 5 bases, with 11 bases between. Germline V gives CDR1 SGHRS, CDR2 YFSETQ. The CDR3 runs to 11 residues. DNA for the CDR3: TGCGCCACCTCGGACAATGAGACCCAGTACTTC. Protein sequence: CATSDNETQYF. The complete variable domain, with remaining parts taken from reference TRBV5-1 and TRBJ2-5, reads KAGVTQTPRYLIKTRGQQVTLSCSPISGHRSVSWYQQTPGQGLQFLFEYFSETQRNKGNFPGRFSGRQFSNSRSEMNVSTLELGDSALYLCATSDNETQYFGPGTRLLVL.

This clonotype was picked up a small number of times. The gene calls are TRBV6-2 or TRBV6-3 and TRBJ2-7; 10 bases fit TRBD2. Looked up from germline, CDR1 is MNHEY and CDR2 is SVGEGT. V was clipped by 0 bases and J by 2 bases; unmatched bases: 7. CDR3 length equals 17 residues. The DNA of the CDR3 is TGTGCCAGCAGTTACTCTCCACTAGCGGGACTCCCCTACGAGCAGTACTTC. Its translation: CASSYSPLAGLPYEQYF.

This clonotype was found many times. The rearrangement uses TRBV29-1 and TRBJ2-5; maybe TRBD2 (5 bases). The CDR3 has 13 residues. V shed 6 bases and J shed 5 bases, with 16 bases lying between them. CDR1 and CDR2 from the germline V gene are SQVTM and ANQGSEA. The CDR3 protein is CSVVPGSWETQYF. CDR3 sequence (DNA): TGCAGCGTAGTACCGGGGTCCTGGGAGACCCAGTACTTC.

This clonotype was counted many times. At one boundary the junction diverges from the germline segment, which might be a read error. J is TRBJ2-2 and V is TRBV7-7; tentatively, D is TRBD2 (6 bases). The CDR3 covers 14 residues. Germline lookup yields CDR1 SSHAT and CDR2 FNYEAQ (reference sequence). CDR3 amino acids: CASSRRENTGELFF. The CDR3 bases are TGTGCTAGCAGCCGGCGGGAGAACACCGGGGAGCTGTTTTTT. The whole variable domain, remainder taken from reference TRBV7-7 and TRBJ2-2, is GAGVSQSPRYKVTKRGQDVTLRCDPISSHATLYWYQQALGQGPEFLTYFNYEAQPDKSGLPSDRFSAERPEGSISTLTIQRTEQRDSAMYRCASSRRENTGELFFGEGSRLTVL.

J is TRBJ2-2 and V is TRBV7-3; TRBD2 agrees at 9 bases. V shed 2 bases, J shed 2 bases, and the junction held 9 bases outside the gene matches. The CDR3 is made up of 18 amino acids. Per the germline V gene, CDR1 is SGHTA and CDR2 is FQGTGA. CDR3: CASSLFEREAINTGELFF. In DNA form, the CDR3 reads TGTGCCAGCAGCTTATTCGAGCGGGAGGCCATAAACACCGGGGAGCTGTTTTTT.